This T cell receptor (beta chain) is drawn from a study of OX40 agonist ivuxolimab in advanced cancers. Study overall: The patients' treatment was ivuxolimab, an agonistic anti-OX40 (CD134) antibody.

Germline CDR1 and CDR2: SEHNR and FQNEAQ (reference sequence). This CDR3 contains 14 residues. V lost 5 bases, J lost 5 bases, and 4 bases stayed unmatched. Only one count was recorded for this clone. Antigen: not known. Overall study results and limits: Among patients with partial responses at 0.1-3.0 mg/kg, clonal expansion was among the lowest. Average numbers of expanded clones were greater in CD8+ T cells than in CD4+.

Clones were sequenced by immunoSEQ multiplex PCR, and TCRdb holds only the in-frame ones, with some missing. The table includes under 35,000 clones, less than 85% detected once. This sequence was found in an adult with an advanced solid tumor such as melanoma, head and neck, liver or kidney cancer. The chain combines TRBV7-9 with TRBJ1-1; 11 nucleotides agree with TRBD1. Source: CD4+ or CD8+ T cells sorted from blood, taken in a trial of the OX40 agonist ivuxolimab. The CDR3 loop is CASSRGTGGTEAFF. For the CDR3, the DNA is TGTGCCAGCAGCCGAGGGACAGGGGGAACTGAAGCTTTCTTT.